The 26 T cell receptor beta chains below come from one sample, sequenced in a study of OX40 agonist ivuxolimab in advanced cancers. Here immunoSEQ multiplex PCR was the method, and the copy in TCRdb shows in-frame clones only, minus some. In the table there are 60,000 or so clones, around 93% of which are singletons. The material was CD4+ or CD8+ T cells sorted from blood, obtained in a trial of the OX40 agonist ivuxolimab. All receptors come from an adult with an advanced solid tumor such as melanoma, head and neck, liver or kidney cancer.

The chain couples TRBV7-8 to TRBJ2-7; D tentatively reads TRBD1 or TRBD2 (5 bases each). Germline lookup yields CDR1 SGHVS and CDR2 FQNEAQ. The V end lost 0 bases, the J end lost 2 bases, and 8 bases lay between the germline ends. The CDR3 has 14 residues. In DNA form, the CDR3 reads TGTGCCAGCAGCTTAGCGGGGGAAACCTACGAGCAGTACTTC. Translation: CASSLAGETYEQYF.

In DNA, the CDR3 is TGTGCCAGCAGCGCTTGGGGGGGCGGCACTGAAGCTTTCTTT. This encodes CASSAWGGGTEAFF. V and J are TRBV9 and TRBJ1-1; tentative D call: TRBD1 (6 bases). The CDR3 is 14 amino acids. Germline CDR1 is SGDLS and CDR2 is YYNGEE. The V end lost 3 bases, the J end lost 4 bases, and 13 bases lay between the germline ends.

This chain links TRBV2 with TRBJ1-2; TRBD1 aligns across 8 bases. Per the germline V gene, CDR1 is SNHLY and CDR2 is FYNNEI. The trim removed 6 bases at V and 6 bases at J, leaving 12 bases unmatched. The CDR3 spans 15 residues. The CDR3: CASSPDRVPRHGYTF. The CDR3 DNA reads as TGTGCCAGCAGCCCGGACAGGGTCCCCCGACATGGCTACACCTTC.

This clone was detected once. The rearrangement links TRBV4-2 to TRBJ1-4, with D possibly being TRBD1 (5 bases). V gave up 0 bases and J gave up 8 bases, with 19 bases separating them. The CDR3 has 17 residues. Germline CDR1 is LGHNA and CDR2 is YNFKEQ. Written as DNA, the CDR3 is TGTGCCAGCAGCCAAGATTTTAGGGGCTCGGTAGACGAAAAACTGTTTTTT. Its protein product is CASSQDFRGSVDEKLFF.

The genes are TRBV4-1 and TRBJ2-1, with D perhaps TRBD1 or TRBD2 (5 bases each). Germline V gene data show CDR1 as MGHRA and CDR2 as YSYEKL. The V gene lost 1 base and the J gene lost 1 base, with 14 bases spanning the gap. The CDR3 runs to 17 residues. The CDR3 here is CASSQGPGTDSYNEQFF. CDR3 in DNA: TGCGCCAGCAGCCAAGGGCCCGGGACCGATTCCTACAATGAGCAGTTCTTC.

The rearrangement links TRBV11-3 to TRBJ2-2, with D possibly matching TRBD2 (5 bases). V gave up 4 bases and J gave up 3 bases, with 15 bases separating them. The CDR3 has 16 amino acids. Looked up from germline, CDR1 is SGHNT and CDR2 is YENEEA. The CDR3 DNA follows: TGTGCCAGCAGCTCCCCCGAGGGTGGGCACACCGGGGAGCTGTTTTTT. It codes for CASSSPEGGHTGELFF.

The genes are TRBV5-1 and TRBJ1-2, with D possibly being TRBD1 (6 bases). CDR1 and CDR2 from the germline V gene are SGHRS and YFSETQ. This CDR3 is built from 18 residues. V lost 4 bases and J 4 bases, leaving 26 bases between the germline ends. CDR3 region: CASSLQGFPSNFLYGYTF. For the CDR3, the DNA is TGCGCCAGCAGCCTACAGGGATTTCCCTCAAATTTCCTCTATGGCTACACCTTC.

The chain joins TRBV11-1 to TRBJ1-2; 7 bases line up with TRBD1. Germline trimming cut 1 base from V and 0 bases from J; bases unmatched to any gene: 5. The CDR3 sequence is 16 residues long. Germline loops: CDR1 SGHAT, CDR2 FQDESV (reference sequence). The CDR3 here is CASSLDGGTANYGYTF. The CDR3 coding sequence is TGTGCCAGCAGCTTAGACGGTGGGACAGCTAACTATGGCTACACCTTC.

The gene calls are TRBV19 and TRBJ1-6; D gene unclear. V lost 6 bases and J lost 3, with 12 bases in between. Germline CDR1 is LNHDA and CDR2 is SQIVND (reference sequence). The CDR3 covers 15 residues. This CDR3 is CASSTRHHYNSPLHF. The CDR3 nucleotides are TGTGCCAGTAGCACCAGACATCACTATAATTCACCCCTCCACTTT.

The chain combines TRBV4-1 with TRBJ2-3, with 11 bases aligning to TRBD2. The CDR3 is 16 amino acids. J gave up 4 bases and V 7 bases, and 10 bases lay outside the gene matches. Germline CDR1 reads MGHRA; CDR2 reads YSYEKL. DNA for the CDR3: TGCGCCAGCACCCCCCTCGGACTAGCGGGCCCAGATACGCAGTATTTT. It encodes CASTPLGLAGPDTQYF.

This CDR3 reads CASSEYGGYEQYF. For the CDR3, the DNA is TGTGCCAGCAGTGAATACGGGGGGTACGAGCAGTACTTC. V and J are TRBV25-1 and TRBJ2-7; 7 bases fit TRBD2. Trimming took 0 bases from V and 4 from J; bases not matched to a gene: 0. CDR1 and CDR2 from the germline V gene are MGHDK and SYGVNS. This CDR3 comprises 13 residues.

The chain uses TRBV29-1 and TRBJ2-3; 12 bases line up with TRBD1. Germline assignment: CDR1 SQVTM and CDR2 ANQGSEA. The CDR3 spans 15 residues. The V and J ends lost 3 bases and 4 bases, in that order; junction bases with no gene match: 5. In DNA form, the CDR3 reads TGCAGCGTTGACGGGACAGGGGGCATGCCAGATACGCAGTATTTT. Protein sequence: CSVDGTGGMPDTQYF.

The chain combines TRBV2 with TRBJ2-2; 7 nucleotides align to TRBD2. J gave up 5 bases and V 8 bases, and 2 bases lay outside the gene matches. The CDR3 sequence is 12 residues long. CDR1 is SNHLY and CDR2 is FYNNEI in the germline V gene. The CDR3 region is CASLAATGELFF. The CDR3 nucleotides read TGTGCCAGCCTAGCGGCGACCGGGGAGCTGTTTTTT.

The chain has TRBV13 and TRBJ1-1; D is unresolved. Trimming took 6 bases from V and 2 from J, leaving 10 bases between them. CDR1 is PRHDT and CDR2 is FYEKMQ in the germline V gene (reference sequence). This CDR3 comprises 13 residues. The CDR3: CASSFMGNTEAFF. The CDR3 nucleotides read TGTGCCAGCAGTTTTATGGGAAACACTGAAGCTTTCTTT.

This chain uses TRBV27 with TRBJ1-2; TRBD1 aligns across 11 bases. With 5 bases clipped from V and 8 bases from J, the junction kept 4 bases outside the gene matches. CDR1 and CDR2 from the germline V gene are MNHEY and SMNVEV (reference sequence). This CDR3 region has 13 residues. The CDR3, as DNA: TGTGCCAGCAGTGGACAGGGGGCGAAAGGCTACACCTTC. Amino acids: CASSGQGAKGYTF.

V is TRBV15 and J is TRBJ2-2; perhaps TRBD2 as D (5 bases). Trimming removed 5 bases from V and 2 bases from J, with 12 bases in between. Germline V gene lookup returns CDR1 LNHNV and CDR2 YYDKDF (reference sequence). CDR3 size: 15 residues. CDR3 coding DNA: TGTGCCACCAGCCGACGCGGGTATAACACCGGGGAGCTGTTTTTT. Translated, it gives CATSRRGYNTGELFF.

DNA of the CDR3: TGTGCCAGCAGTTTTGGCGGGGGCCCCCCCGATACGCAGTATTTT. Translating gives CASSFGGGPPDTQYF. The chain employs TRBV27 and TRBJ2-3, with D possibly matching TRBD2 (7 bases). The V and J ends lost 3 bases and 6 bases respectively, with 16 bases between them. CDR3 length: 15 amino acids. Germline CDR1 is MNHEY and CDR2 is SMNVEV (reference sequence).

V gene TRBV27 combines with J gene TRBJ1-1; a weak D match, TRBD1 (5 bases). CDR1 and CDR2 (germline): MNHEY, SMNVEV (reference sequence). Trimming cost V 3 bases and J 1 base, with 6 bases left between them. The CDR3 length is 13 residues. In DNA, the CDR3 is TGTGCCAGCAGTTTCCAGGGGAACACTGAAGCTTTCTTT. This translates into CASSFQGNTEAFF.

The rearrangement uses TRBV30 and TRBJ2-1; D is possibly TRBD1 (5 bases). Per germline, CDR1 GTSNPN and CDR2 SVGIG (reference sequence). The CDR3 has 11 amino acids. V lost 4 bases and J lost 13, with 14 bases in between. CDR3 protein: CAWNFIQGQFF. The CDR3 coding sequence is TGTGCCTGGAATTTTATTCAGGGCCAGTTCTTC.

The chain combines TRBV4-3 with TRBJ2-7; 14 bases map to TRBD2. Germline-derived CDR1 and CDR2 are LGHNA and YSLEER. The CDR3 is made up of 15 amino acids. Unmatched junction bases numbered 2, after V lost 4 bases and J lost 3 bases. CDR3 DNA sequence: TGCGCCAGCAGCCCGGGACTAGCGGGAGTCTACGAGCAGTACTTC. It codes for CASSPGLAGVYEQYF.

The rearrangement uses TRBV6-5 and TRBJ2-7, with 12 bases that match TRBD2. In germline, CDR1 is MNHEY, CDR2 SVGAGI. CDR3 size: 15 residues. Losses at the gene ends were 4 bases for V and 4 bases for J; bases not matched to a gene: 5. CDR3 in DNA: TGTGCCAGCAGTTCTCTAGCGGGGGGGTCATACGAGCAGTACTTC. Its protein is CASSSLAGGSYEQYF.

The chain combines TRBV5-1 with TRBJ2-1; 10 bases line up with TRBD1. CDR1 is SGHRS and CDR2 is YFSETQ in the germline V gene. Germline trimming cut 0 bases from V and 4 bases from J; bases unmatched to any gene: 1. This CDR3 is built from 15 residues. CDR3: CASSLGTGGYNEQFF. CDR3 nucleotides: TGCGCCAGCAGCTTGGGGACAGGGGGATACAATGAGCAGTTCTTC. The full variable domain, rest sourced from reference TRBV5-1 and TRBJ2-1, is KAGVTQTPRYLIKTRGQQVTLSCSPISGHRSVSWYQQTPGQGLQFLFEYFSETQRNKGNFPGRFSGRQFSNSRSEMNVSTLELGDSALYLCASSLGTGGYNEQFFGPGTRLTVL.

This clone was seen more than once but under ten times. This chain joins TRBV7-2 and TRBJ2-1, with D maybe TRBD1 (5 bases). From germline, CDR1 is SGHTA and CDR2 FQGNSA. Trimming took 2 bases from V and 0 from J, leaving 14 bases between them. The CDR3 covers 17 residues. The DNA for the CDR3 is TGTGCCAGCAGCTTAAAGGCACAGGTGATCTCCTACAATGAGCAGTTCTTC. As protein: CASSLKAQVISYNEQFF. The entire variable domain, with the rest obtained from reference TRBV7-2 and TRBJ2-1, is as follows: GAGVSQSPSNKVTEKGKDVELRCDPISGHTALYWYRQSLGQGLEFLIYFQGNSAPDKSGLPSDRFSAERTGGSVSTLTIQRTQQEDSAVYLCASSLKAQVISYNEQFFGPGTRLTVL.

This clone came up once. The genes are TRBV19 and TRBJ1-2, with D maybe TRBD1 (5 bases). CDR3 length equals 13 residues. V shed 6 bases and J shed 2 bases, with 10 bases lying between them. Germline V lookup: CDR1 LNHDA, CDR2 SQIVND (reference sequence). As DNA, the CDR3 is TGTGCCAGTAGAGTGGGGGAGAACTATGGCTACACCTTC. It yields the protein CASRVGENYGYTF. Supplemented by reference TRBV19 and TRBJ1-2, the full variable domain reads DGGITQSPKYLFRKEGQNVTLSCEQNLNHDAMYWYRQDPGQGLRLIYYSQIVNDFQKGDIAEGYSVSREKKESFPLTVTSAQKNPTAFYLCASRVGENYGYTFGSGTRLTVV.

The J gene is TRBJ2-1, the V gene TRBV9; 10 positions match TRBD2. CDR1 SGDLS and CDR2 YYNGEE come from the germline V gene. The ends lost 3 bases at V and 8 bases at J; junction bases unmatched: 8. The CDR3 contains 15 residues. CDR3 loop: CASSDGTSANDEQFF. DNA of the CDR3: TGTGCCAGCAGCGATGGGACTAGCGCGAACGATGAGCAGTTCTTC.

V and J are TRBV13 and TRBJ2-2, with D maybe TRBD1 (5 bases). Germline assignment: CDR1 PRHDT and CDR2 FYEKMQ (reference sequence). V lost 2 bases to trimming and J lost 1 base, with 5 bases between them. This CDR3 has 14 residues. The CDR3 is CASSLTGNTGELFF. DNA of the CDR3: TGTGCCAGCAGCTTAACAGGGAACACCGGGGAGCTGTTTTTT.